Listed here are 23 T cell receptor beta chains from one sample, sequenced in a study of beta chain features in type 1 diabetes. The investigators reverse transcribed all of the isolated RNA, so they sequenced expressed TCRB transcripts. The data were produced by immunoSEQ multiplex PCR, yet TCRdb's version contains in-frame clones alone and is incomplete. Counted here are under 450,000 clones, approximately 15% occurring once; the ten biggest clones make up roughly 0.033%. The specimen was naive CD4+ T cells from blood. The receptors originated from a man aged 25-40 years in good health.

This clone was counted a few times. The CDR3 DNA follows: TGTGCCAGCAGCGATCCCTCCGGGAATCAGTTCTTC. Translating it yields CASSDPSGNQFF. V is TRBV9 and J is TRBJ2-1, with D perhaps matching TRBD2 (5 bases). V was clipped by 3 bases and J by 13 bases, with 14 bases between them. Germline loops: CDR1 SGDLS, CDR2 YYNGEE. This CDR3 spans 12 amino acids.

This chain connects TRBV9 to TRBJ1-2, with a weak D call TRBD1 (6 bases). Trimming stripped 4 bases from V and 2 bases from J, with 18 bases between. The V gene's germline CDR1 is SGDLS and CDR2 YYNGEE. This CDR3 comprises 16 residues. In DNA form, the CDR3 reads TGTGCCAGCAGCCCCGTGGGGGGCCGGGCCAACTATGGCTACACCTTC. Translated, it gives CASSPVGGRANYGYTF.

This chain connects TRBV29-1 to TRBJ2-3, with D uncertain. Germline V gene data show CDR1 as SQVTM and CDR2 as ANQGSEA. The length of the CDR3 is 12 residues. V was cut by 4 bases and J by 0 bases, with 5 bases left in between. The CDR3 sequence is CSVAASTDTQYF. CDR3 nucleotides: TGCAGCGTTGCAGCTAGCACAGATACGCAGTATTTT.

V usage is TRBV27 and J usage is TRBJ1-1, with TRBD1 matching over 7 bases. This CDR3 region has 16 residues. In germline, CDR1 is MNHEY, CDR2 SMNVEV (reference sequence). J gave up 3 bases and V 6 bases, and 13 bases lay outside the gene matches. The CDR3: CASRSGTDSLYTEAFF. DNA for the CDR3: TGTGCCAGCAGATCCGGGACAGACTCTTTATACACTGAAGCTTTCTTT.

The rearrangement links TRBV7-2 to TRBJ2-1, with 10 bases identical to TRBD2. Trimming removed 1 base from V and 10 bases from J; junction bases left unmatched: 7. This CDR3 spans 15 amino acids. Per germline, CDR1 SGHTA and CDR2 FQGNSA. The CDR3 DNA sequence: TGTGCCAGCAGCTTAGTCCTAGCGGGGGCGAGCGAGCAGTTCTTC. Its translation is CASSLVLAGASEQFF. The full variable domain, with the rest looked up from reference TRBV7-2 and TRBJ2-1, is GAGVSQSPSNKVTEKGKDVELRCDPISGHTALYWYRQSLGQGLEFLIYFQGNSAPDKSGLPSDRFSAERTGGSVSTLTIQRTQQEDSAVYLCASSLVLAGASEQFFGPGTRLTVL.

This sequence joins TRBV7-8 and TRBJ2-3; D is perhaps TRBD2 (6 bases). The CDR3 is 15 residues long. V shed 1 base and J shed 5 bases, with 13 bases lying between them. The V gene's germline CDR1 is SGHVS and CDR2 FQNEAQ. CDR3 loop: CASSLVGGPKDTQYF. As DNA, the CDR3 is TGTGCCAGCAGCTTAGTAGGAGGGCCCAAAGATACGCAGTATTTT.

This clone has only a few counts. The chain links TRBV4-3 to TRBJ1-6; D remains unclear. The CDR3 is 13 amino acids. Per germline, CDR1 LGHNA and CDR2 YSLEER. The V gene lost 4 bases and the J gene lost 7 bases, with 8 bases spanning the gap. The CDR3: CASSLKTNSPLHF. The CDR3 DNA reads TGCGCCAGCAGCCTAAAGACAAATTCACCCCTCCACTTT.

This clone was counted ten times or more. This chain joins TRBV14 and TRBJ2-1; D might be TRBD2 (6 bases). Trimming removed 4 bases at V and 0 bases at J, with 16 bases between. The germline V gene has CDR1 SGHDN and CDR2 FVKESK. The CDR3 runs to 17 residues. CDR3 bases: TGTGCCAGCAGCCCTCTTAGCGGCACTCTCTCCTACAATGAGCAGTTCTTC. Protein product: CASSPLSGTLSYNEQFF. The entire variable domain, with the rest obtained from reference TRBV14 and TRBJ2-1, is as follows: EAGVTQFPSHSVIEKGQTVTLRCDPISGHDNLYWYRRVMGKEIKFLLHFVKESKQDESGMPNNRFLAERTGGTYSTLKVQPAELEDSGVYFCASSPLSGTLSYNEQFFGPGTRLTVL.

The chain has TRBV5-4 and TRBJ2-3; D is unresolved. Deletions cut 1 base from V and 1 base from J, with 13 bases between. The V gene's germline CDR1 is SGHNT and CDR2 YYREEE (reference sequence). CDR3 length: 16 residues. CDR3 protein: CASSLWSTGGTDTQYF. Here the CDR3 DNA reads TGTGCCAGCAGCTTGTGGTCGACCGGCGGCACAGATACGCAGTATTTT.

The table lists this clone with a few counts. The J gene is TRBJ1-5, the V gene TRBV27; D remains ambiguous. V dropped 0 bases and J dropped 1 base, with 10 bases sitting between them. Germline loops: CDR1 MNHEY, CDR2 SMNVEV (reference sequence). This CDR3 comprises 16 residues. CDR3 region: CASSLSGTSSNQPQHF. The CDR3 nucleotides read TGTGCCAGCAGTTTATCGGGTACATCGAGCAATCAGCCCCAGCATTTT.

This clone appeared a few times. The CDR3 DNA reads TGTGCCAGCAGTCTTCCGGGACTAGTAGTCAATGAGCAGTTCTTC. Its translation is CASSLPGLVVNEQFF. The J gene is TRBJ2-1, the V gene TRBV2, with TRBD2 identical over 8 bases. Looked up from germline, CDR1 is SNHLY and CDR2 is FYNNEI. There are 15 residues in the CDR3. The trim removed 5 bases at V and 6 bases at J, leaving 9 bases unmatched.

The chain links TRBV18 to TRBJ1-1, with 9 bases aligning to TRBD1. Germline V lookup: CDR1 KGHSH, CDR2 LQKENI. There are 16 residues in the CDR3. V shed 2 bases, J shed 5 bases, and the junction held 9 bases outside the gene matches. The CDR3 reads CASSPIPTGGSTEAFF. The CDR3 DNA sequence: TGTGCCAGCTCACCAATCCCGACAGGGGGGAGTACTGAAGCTTTCTTT.

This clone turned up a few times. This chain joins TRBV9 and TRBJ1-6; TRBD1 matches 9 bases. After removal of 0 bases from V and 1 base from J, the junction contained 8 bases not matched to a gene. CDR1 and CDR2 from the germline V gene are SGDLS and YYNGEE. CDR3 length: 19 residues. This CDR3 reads CASSVDPGTGKSYNSPLHF. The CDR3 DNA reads TGTGCCAGCAGCGTAGATCCCGGGACAGGGAAATCCTATAATTCACCCCTCCACTTT.

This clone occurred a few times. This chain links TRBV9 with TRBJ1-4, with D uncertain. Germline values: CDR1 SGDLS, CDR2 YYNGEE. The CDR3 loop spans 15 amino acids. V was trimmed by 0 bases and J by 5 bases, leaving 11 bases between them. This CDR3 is CASSVDGRSNEKLFF. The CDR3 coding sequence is TGTGCCAGCAGCGTAGATGGCAGGTCGAATGAAAAACTGTTTTTT.

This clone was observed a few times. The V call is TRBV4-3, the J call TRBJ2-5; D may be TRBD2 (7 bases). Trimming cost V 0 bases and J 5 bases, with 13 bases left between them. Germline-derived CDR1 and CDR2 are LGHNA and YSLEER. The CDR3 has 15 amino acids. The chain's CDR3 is CASSQDRGGRETQYF. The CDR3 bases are TGCGCCAGCAGCCAAGATAGGGGGGGCCGGGAGACCCAGTACTTC.

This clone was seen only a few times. Here the CDR3 reads CSVAQLSTDTQYF. CDR3 nucleotides: TGCAGCGTTGCTCAGTTAAGCACAGATACGCAGTATTTT. The J gene is TRBJ2-3, the V gene TRBV29-1; D call uncertain. This CDR3 contains 13 residues. Germline V lookup: CDR1 SQVTM, CDR2 ANQGSEA. V was clipped by 4 bases and J by 0 bases, with 8 bases between them.

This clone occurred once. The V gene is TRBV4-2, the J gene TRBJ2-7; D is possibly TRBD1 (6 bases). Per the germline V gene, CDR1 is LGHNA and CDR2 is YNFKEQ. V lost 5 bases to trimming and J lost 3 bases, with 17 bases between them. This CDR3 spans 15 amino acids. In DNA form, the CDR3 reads TGTGCCAGCAGCTTGGCAGGACAGACCAACTACGAGCAGTACTTC. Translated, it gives CASSLAGQTNYEQYF.

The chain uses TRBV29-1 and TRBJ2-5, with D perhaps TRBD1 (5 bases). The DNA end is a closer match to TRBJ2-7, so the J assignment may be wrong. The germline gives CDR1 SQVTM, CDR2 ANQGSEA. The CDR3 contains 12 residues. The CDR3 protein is CSVRLTGYEQYF. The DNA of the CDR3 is TGCAGCGTCCGGTTAACAGGTTACGAGCAGTACTTC.

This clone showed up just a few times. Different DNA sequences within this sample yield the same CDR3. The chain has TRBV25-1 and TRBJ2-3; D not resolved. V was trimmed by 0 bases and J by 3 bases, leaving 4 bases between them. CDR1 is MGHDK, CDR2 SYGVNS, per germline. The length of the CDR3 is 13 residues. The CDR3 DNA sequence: TGTGCCAGCAGTGAATACCCGACAGATACGCAGTATTTT. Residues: CASSEYPTDTQYF. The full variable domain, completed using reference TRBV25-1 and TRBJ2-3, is EADIYQTPRYLVIGTGKKITLECSQTMGHDKMYWYQQDPGMELHLIHYSYGVNSTEKGDLSSESTVSRIRTEHFPLTLESARPSHTSQYLCASSEYPTDTQYFGPGTRLTVL.

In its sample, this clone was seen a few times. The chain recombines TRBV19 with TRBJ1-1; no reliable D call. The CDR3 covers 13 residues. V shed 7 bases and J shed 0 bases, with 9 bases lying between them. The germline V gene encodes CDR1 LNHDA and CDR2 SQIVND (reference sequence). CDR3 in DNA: TGTGCCAGTATTGAGAGGCTGAACACTGAAGCTTTCTTT. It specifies CASIERLNTEAFF.

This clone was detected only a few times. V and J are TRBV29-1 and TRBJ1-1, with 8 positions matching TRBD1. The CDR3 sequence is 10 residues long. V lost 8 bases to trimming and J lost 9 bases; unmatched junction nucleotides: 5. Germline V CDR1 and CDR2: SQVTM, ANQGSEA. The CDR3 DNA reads TGCAGCTCATGGACAGGGCAAGCTTTCTTT. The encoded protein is CSSWTGQAFF. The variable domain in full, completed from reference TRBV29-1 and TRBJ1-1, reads SAVISQKPSRDICQRGTSLTIQCQVDSQVTMMFWYRQQPGQSLTLIATANQGSEATYESGFVIDKFPISRPNLTFSTLTVSNMSPEDSSIYLCSSWTGQAFFGQGTRLTVV.

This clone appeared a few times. CDR3 amino acids: CASSVEGLAFANEQFF. CDR3 DNA sequence: TGTGCCAGCAGCGTAGAGGGACTAGCATTCGCCAATGAGCAGTTCTTC. The chain recombines TRBV9 with TRBJ2-1, with TRBD2 matching 9 bases. Germline CDR1 SGDLS, CDR2 YYNGEE. This CDR3 contains 16 residues. The J segment lost 6 bases and the V segment lost 0 bases, leaving 7 bases of the junction unmatched.

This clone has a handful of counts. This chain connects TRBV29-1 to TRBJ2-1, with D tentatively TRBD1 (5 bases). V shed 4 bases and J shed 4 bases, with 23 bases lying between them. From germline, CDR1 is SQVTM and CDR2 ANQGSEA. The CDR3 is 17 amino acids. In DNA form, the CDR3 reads TGCAGCGTTGGCGGCAGGGTTGGCCCCGGCGATTACAATGAGCAGTTCTTC. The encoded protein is CSVGGRVGPGDYNEQFF.